This paragraph covers one T cell receptor (beta chain) sequence. These data belong to a study of T cells after somatic rescue of genetic block. Germline CDR1 reads MNHNS; CDR2 reads SASEGT. The CDR3 is made up of 15 amino acids. With 0 bases removed from V and 0 bases from J, the gap between germline ends came to 8 bases. Libraries were prepared by immunoSEQ multiplex PCR; TCRdb keeps only in-frame clonotypes and omits some of them. The sample holds about 7,000 clones, 70% to 90% seen once. Sequencing was done on a sample of peripheral blood mononuclear cells (PBMCs). This TCR was recovered from a boy aged 10-17 years. The chain carries TRBV6-1 and TRBJ1-2; no clear D. CDR3 DNA sequence: TGTGCCAGCAGTGAAGCTACCGGCCCTAACTATGGCTACACCTTC. Encoded protein: CASSEATGPNYGYTF.